The 9 T cell receptor beta chains in this list originate from one sample, sequenced in a study of T cells in Graves' hyperthyroidism and ophthalmopathy. Researchers took RNA transcripts and amplified the TCR beta CDR3 regions from them. First-round RT-PCR with HTBI primers amplified the TCR CDR3 region. TCRdb independently ran MiXCR on the multiplex PCR reads; one entry per CDR3 protein. This repertoire shows 600,000 to 700,000 distinct CDR3 sequences, about 14% found once; its top ten account for approximately 4.2%. The sequenced sample was blood. The source of these receptors is a woman in her thirties or forties with Graves' ophthalmopathy.

At least ten counts were recorded for this clonotype. The chain joins TRBV6-2 or TRBV6-3 to TRBJ1-1, with 7 bases fitting TRBD1. CDR1 is MNHEY, CDR2 SVGEGT, per germline. This CDR3 region has 18 residues. V shed 4 bases, J shed 7 bases, and the junction held 21 bases outside the gene matches. CDR3 nucleotides: TGTGCCAGCAGTTCCTATACACTACCTTCGACAGGGAAGGTTGAAGCTTTCTTT. This sequence encodes CASSSYTLPSTGKVEAFF.

This clonotype was observed at least ten times. V and J are TRBV6-2 or TRBV6-3 and TRBJ2-1; 8 nucleotides align to TRBD2. This CDR3 spans 18 amino acids. Germline assignment: CDR1 MNHEY and CDR2 SVGEGT. The junction had 13 bases not matched to a gene; V was cut back by 0 bases and J by 6 bases. The CDR3 is CASSYSISGAATFNEQFF. The DNA for the CDR3 is TGTGCCAGCAGTTACTCGATTAGCGGGGCAGCTACATTCAATGAGCAGTTCTTC.

Many counts were recorded for this clonotype. This chain links TRBV12-3 or TRBV12-4 with TRBJ2-5; D gene ambiguous. The CDR3 contains 13 residues. The V gene lost 1 base and the J gene lost 2 bases, with 5 bases spanning the gap. DNA of the CDR3: TGTGCCAGCAGTTTAGACCATCAAGAGACCCAGTACTTC. Translating gives CASSLDHQETQYF.

The table lists this clonotype with many counts. V usage is TRBV6-1 and J usage is TRBJ2-5, with 8 bases fitting TRBD1. After removal of 2 bases from V and 6 bases from J, the junction contained 8 bases not matched to a gene. The CDR3 has 15 residues. CDR1 is MNHNS and CDR2 is SASEGT in the germline V gene. The CDR3 bases are TGTGCCAGCAGTGAAACCGTGTCAGGGGGCCAGACCCAGTACTTC. It is translated as CASSETVSGGQTQYF.

This clonotype was counted at least ten times. This chain uses TRBV28 with TRBJ2-7, with 9 bases matching TRBD1. This CDR3 comprises 16 residues. Looked up from germline, CDR1 is MDHEN and CDR2 is SYDVKM. J lost 5 bases, V lost 5 bases, and 13 bases had no gene match. CDR3 region: CASSTDSGTGFNEQYF. DNA for the CDR3: TGTGCCAGCAGTACCGACTCCGGGACAGGGTTCAACGAGCAGTACTTC.

The chain is built from TRBV19 and TRBJ1-5, with D maybe TRBD1 (6 bases). CDR3 length: 14 amino acids. Germline CDR1 is LNHDA and CDR2 is SQIVND (reference sequence). V lost 9 bases to trimming and J lost 6 bases, with 18 bases between them. The DNA for the CDR3 is TGTGCCAGCGCCCGGACAGTTCTAATTCAGCCCCAGCATTTT. It yields the protein CASARTVLIQPQHF.

The J gene is TRBJ2-7, the V gene TRBV27; possibly TRBD1 or TRBD2 for D (5 bases each). Germline assignment: CDR1 MNHEY and CDR2 SMNVEV (reference sequence). Trimming pared 8 bases from V and 3 bases from J, leaving 14 bases between. The CDR3 covers 13 residues. CDR3 nucleotides: TGTGCCAGCGGGACCCGTCACCACTACGAGCAGTACTTC. Amino acid sequence: CASGTRHHYEQYF.

At least ten counts were recorded for this clonotype. The chain is built from TRBV6-2 or TRBV6-3 and TRBJ2-1; 10 bases fit TRBD2. The junction had 7 bases not matched to a gene; V was cut back by 0 bases and J by 5 bases. The CDR3 totals 17 residues. Germline CDR1 is MNHEY and CDR2 is SVGEGT. The CDR3, as DNA: TGTGCCAGCAGTTACTCGCCTAGCGGGAGTCGGAACAATGAGCAGTTCTTC. It encodes CASSYSPSGSRNNEQFF.

This clonotype has at least ten counts. The V and J genes are TRBV29-1 and TRBJ2-7; no reliable D call. V was clipped by 6 bases and J by 0 bases, with 15 bases between them. CDR1 SQVTM and CDR2 ANQGSEA come from the germline V gene. This CDR3 has 14 amino acids. The CDR3 nucleotides are TGCAGCGTGTCCCTTCCGCCCAGCTCCTACGAGCAGTACTTC. This encodes CSVSLPPSSYEQYF.